This TCR beta chain was found in a study of blood T cells in healthy people across ages. Study summary: T cells yielded about one barcoded beta molecule per two cells through template switching.

There are a few counts of this clonotype. Sample-barcoded 5' priming and a J-beta primer mix drove a second PCR of roughly 7 to 11 cycles. A template-switch adaptor that had 12 random nucleotides put a tag on each cDNA molecule. TCRdb reprocessed the 5' RACE reads via MiXCR and lists one record per CDR3 protein. In the table there are roughly 1,000,000 distinct CDR3 sequences, about 25% of which are singletons. The study recruited healthy Caucasian donors from Russia who were aged about 6 to 90. These same records also appear under a second study, on T cells of mothers and their children.

What was sequenced was blood. The sequence was collected from a girl aged 2-10 years in good health.

The CDR3 sequence: CASSEARLAGSETQYF. As DNA, the CDR3 is TGTGCCAGCAGTGAAGCTCGACTAGCGGGAAGCGAGACCCAGTACTTC. The V and J genes are TRBV6-1 and TRBJ2-1; 11 bases are a match to TRBD2. With the DNA end fitting TRBJ2-5 better, the J assignment may be wrong. CDR1 and CDR2 (germline): MNHNS, SASEGT. The CDR3 spans 16 residues.